The 26 T cell receptor beta chains listed next were all sequenced from one sample in a study of OX40 agonist ivuxolimab in advanced cancers. Sequencing was performed with immunoSEQ multiplex PCR; in TCRdb, only in-frame clones are kept and a portion is missing. The sample includes approximately 28,000 clones, roughly nine tenths of them seen just once. This specimen was CD4+ or CD8+ T cells sorted from blood, taken in a trial of the OX40 agonist ivuxolimab. The receptors here all came from an adult with an advanced solid tumor such as melanoma, head and neck, liver or kidney cancer.

The rearrangement uses TRBV9 and TRBJ2-2; D may be TRBD1 or TRBD2 (5 bases each). The CDR3 has 15 residues. Germline V gene lookup returns CDR1 SGDLS and CDR2 YYNGEE. V was pared by 0 bases and J by 4 bases, with 10 bases between. CDR3 DNA sequence: TGTGCCAGCAGCGTAGAAGGGACGGGCACCGGGGAGCTGTTTTTT. This sequence encodes CASSVEGTGTGELFF.

V and J are TRBV7-6 and TRBJ2-1, with D uncertain. This CDR3 is 11 amino acids long. V shed 5 bases and J shed 8 bases, with 7 bases lying between them. Per the germline V gene, CDR1 is SGHVS and CDR2 is FNYEAQ. The DNA of the CDR3 is TGTGCCAGCAGCACTCGGTATGAGCAGTTCTTC. Encoded protein: CASSTRYEQFF.

The rearrangement joins TRBV5-1 to TRBJ2-7; TRBD2 matches at 9 bases. Germline-derived CDR1 and CDR2 are SGHRS and YFSETQ. J gave up 4 bases and V 4 bases, and 15 bases lay outside the gene matches. The CDR3 has 17 amino acids. CDR3 sequence (DNA): TGCGCCAGCAGCCCCCGGCTAGCGGGGCCAACGGGATACGAGCAGTACTTC. Translated: CASSPRLAGPTGYEQYF.

The gene calls are TRBV5-1 and TRBJ2-7; 8 bases line up with TRBD1. The germline CDR1 and CDR2 sequences are SGHRS and YFSETQ. This CDR3 spans 15 amino acids. Trimming removed 3 bases from V and 3 bases from J; junction bases left unmatched: 8. CDR3 bases: TGCGCCAGCAGCTCCTCGAGGACAGGGAACTACGAGCAGTACTTC. Encoded protein: CASSSSRTGNYEQYF.

The rearrangement links TRBV9 to TRBJ1-2; TRBD1 agrees at 7 bases. The CDR3 spans 14 residues. J was trimmed by 3 bases and V by 4 bases; bases with no gene match: 6. Germline V CDR1 and CDR2: SGDLS, YYNGEE. For the CDR3, the DNA is TGTGCCAGCAGCCCCCAGGGACAGTACTATGGCTACACCTTC. Amino acids: CASSPQGQYYGYTF. The variable domain in full, with the rest retrieved from reference TRBV9 and TRBJ1-2, is DSGVTQTPKHLITATGQRVTLRCSPRSGDLSVYWYQQSLDQGLQFLIQYYNGEERAKGNILERFSAQQFPDLHSELNLSSLELGDSALYFCASSPQGQYYGYTFGSGTRLTVV.

The J gene is TRBJ1-1, the V gene TRBV4-1, with D hard to call. The V end was cut by 4 bases, the J end by 1 base, with 10 bases between. Germline CDR1 MGHRA, CDR2 YSYEKL. This CDR3 contains 14 residues. CDR3 nucleotide sequence: TGCGCCAGCAGCCCCCCTGCTTGGAACACTGAAGCTTTCTTT. Its translation is CASSPPAWNTEAFF.

This chain connects TRBV27 to TRBJ2-7; D possibly corresponds to TRBD1 (5 bases). The CDR3 has 14 residues. Trimming removed 5 bases at V and 3 bases at J, with 14 bases between. Per germline, CDR1 MNHEY and CDR2 SMNVEV (reference sequence). The CDR3 loop is CASSTIPTGYEQYF. In DNA form, the CDR3 reads TGTGCCAGCAGTACTATCCCAACAGGCTACGAGCAGTACTTC.

The rearrangement uses TRBV20-1 and TRBJ2-1; D is undetermined. V gave up 5 bases and J gave up 5 bases, with 7 bases separating them. Per germline, CDR1 DFQATT and CDR2 SNEGSKA (reference sequence). The CDR3 is 11 amino acids. CDR3 region: CSASRDNEQFF. The CDR3 DNA is TGCAGTGCTTCCCGGGACAATGAGCAGTTCTTC.

The rearrangement links TRBV6-5 to TRBJ1-4; 7 bases are shared with TRBD1. The CDR3 contains 15 residues. The germline V gene encodes CDR1 MNHEY and CDR2 SVGAGI. The ends lost 0 bases at V and 4 bases at J; junction bases unmatched: 2. The CDR3 region has the DNA TGTGCCAGCAGTTACTCGGCAGGGGGTAATGAAAAACTGTTTTTT. This gives the protein CASSYSAGGNEKLFF.

The chain links TRBV6-6 to TRBJ1-3; D not resolved. The V and J ends lost 5 bases and 4 bases respectively, with 9 bases between them. The germline gives CDR1 MNHNY, CDR2 SVGAGI (reference sequence). The CDR3 totals 13 residues. The CDR3 loop is CASSGVGGNTIYF. The CDR3 bases are TGTGCCAGCAGTGGCGTAGGAGGAAACACCATATATTTT.

The V and J genes are TRBV5-4 and TRBJ2-1; TRBD2 is a possible D gene (6 bases). In germline, CDR1 is SGHNT, CDR2 YYREEE (reference sequence). CDR3 length equals 14 residues. Trimming shortened V by 0 bases and J by 5 bases, and 9 bases separated the two germline ends. CDR3 in amino acids: CASSLAGSHNEQFF. In DNA, the CDR3 is TGTGCCAGCAGCTTGGCCGGGAGCCACAATGAGCAGTTCTTC.

This clone turned up a few times. The chain carries TRBV4-1 and TRBJ1-1; 8 nucleotides line up with TRBD1. Trimming at V came to 0 bases and at J to 4 bases, leaving 7 bases not matched to a gene. This CDR3 spans 16 amino acids. Germline-derived CDR1 and CDR2 are MGHRA and YSYEKL. CDR3 loop: CASSQDRTGLATEAFF. The CDR3 DNA reads as TGCGCCAGCAGCCAAGATCGGACAGGGCTGGCCACTGAAGCTTTCTTT.

This clone was seen only once. The V call is TRBV19, the J call TRBJ2-7; D assignment may be TRBD1 or TRBD2 (5 bases each). V lost 5 bases, J lost 12 bases, and 17 bases lay in between. The CDR3 spans 12 residues. Germline assignment: CDR1 LNHDA and CDR2 SQIVND (reference sequence). CDR3 in DNA: TGTGCCAGTAGTTATACCCCCGGGACCATGTACTTC. Residues: CASSYTPGTMYF.

V and J are TRBV2 and TRBJ2-7; D is possibly TRBD1 (5 bases). V was cut by 7 bases and J by 3 bases, with 10 bases left in between. The V gene's germline CDR1 is SNHLY and CDR2 FYNNEI. The CDR3 is 12 residues long. The CDR3 loop reads CASTGQGYEQYF. CDR3 coding DNA: TGTGCCAGCACCGGCCAGGGCTACGAGCAGTACTTC.

The chain links TRBV19 to TRBJ1-6; 7 bases align to TRBD1. Unmatched junction bases numbered 3, after V lost 5 bases and J lost 8 bases. CDR3 length: 13 residues. Germline V gene data show CDR1 as LNHDA and CDR2 as SQIVND (reference sequence). CDR3 protein: CASSPTGDSPLHF. The CDR3 nucleotides are TGTGCCAGTAGTCCAACAGGGGATTCACCCCTCCACTTT.

The chain is built from TRBV14 and TRBJ2-7; TRBD1 might be the D (5 bases). Germline CDR1 is SGHDN and CDR2 is FVKESK. The CDR3 covers 16 residues. Trimming took off 4 bases at V and 0 bases at J, with 16 bases between the two ends. In DNA, the CDR3 is TGTGCCAGCAGCCCACAACCCAGGGAACGCTCCTACGAGCAGTACTTC. Translated, it gives CASSPQPRERSYEQYF.

The chain recombines TRBV4-1 with TRBJ2-6; no reliable D call. Germline CDR1 reads MGHRA; CDR2 reads YSYEKL. The CDR3 extends over 14 amino acids. Trimming pared 2 bases from V and 1 base from J, leaving 3 bases between. The CDR3 sequence: CASSQFSGANVLTF. CDR3 nucleotides: TGCGCCAGCAGCCAATTTTCTGGGGCCAACGTCCTGACTTTC.

The DNA of the CDR3 is TGCGCCAGCAGCCTTCTTCTAGCGGGGGCCAACTACGAGCAGTACTTC. This sequence encodes CASSLLLAGANYEQYF. This chain joins TRBV4-1 and TRBJ2-7; the match to TRBD2 covers 10 bases. J lost 3 bases, V lost 4 bases, and 9 bases had no gene match. This CDR3 is 16 amino acids long. Germline assignment: CDR1 MGHRA and CDR2 YSYEKL.

The chain combines TRBV29-1 with TRBJ2-7; D is possibly TRBD1 (5 bases). This CDR3 has 13 amino acids. Looked up from germline, CDR1 is SQVTM and CDR2 is ANQGSEA. V dropped 6 bases and J dropped 0 bases, with 12 bases sitting between them. CDR3 nucleotide sequence: TGCAGCGTAGGGGCGGAAAGCTCCTACGAGCAGTACTTC. It specifies CSVGAESSYEQYF.

This chain links TRBV9 with TRBJ2-7, with 7 bases identical to TRBD1. CDR1 and CDR2 (germline): SGDLS, YYNGEE. The CDR3 loop spans 13 amino acids. Trimming took 4 bases from V and 3 from J; bases not matched to a gene: 4. CDR3 DNA sequence: TGTGCCAGCAGCCCACAGGGGCACTACGAGCAGTACTTC. Its translation: CASSPQGHYEQYF.

J is TRBJ2-1 and V is TRBV15, with unresolved D. This CDR3 spans 16 amino acids. Trimming took 0 bases from V and 4 from J, leaving 13 bases between them. CDR1 and CDR2 from the germline V gene are LNHNV and YYDKDF (reference sequence). The CDR3 region is CATSRDLYLVYNEQFF. In DNA, the CDR3 is TGTGCCACCAGCAGAGACCTCTACTTGGTTTACAATGAGCAGTTCTTC.

The chain is built from TRBV9 and TRBJ2-7; possibly TRBD1 or TRBD2 for D (6 bases each). Trimming left V 4 bases short and J 4 bases short, with 15 bases between. Germline CDR1 is SGDLS and CDR2 is YYNGEE. This CDR3 contains 14 residues. CDR3: CASSLEQGGYEQYF. In nucleotides, the CDR3 is TGTGCCAGCAGCCTTGAACAGGGAGGATACGAGCAGTACTTC.

V and J are TRBV2 and TRBJ2-2; TRBD1 might be the D (6 bases). This CDR3 spans 15 amino acids. Germline CDR1 SNHLY, CDR2 FYNNEI. The ends were cut back, 5 bases at V and 5 bases at J, with 15 bases in the middle. The chain's CDR3 is CASSKGQGLTGELFF. DNA of the CDR3: TGTGCCAGCAGTAAAGGCCAGGGGTTAACCGGGGAGCTGTTTTTT.

The rearrangement joins TRBV7-9 to TRBJ2-2, with D perhaps TRBD1 (5 bases). This CDR3 spans 16 amino acids. V was shortened by 4 bases and J by 3 bases, with 15 bases between the two germline ends. Germline CDR1 is SEHNR and CDR2 is FQNEAQ (reference sequence). This chain's CDR3 is CASSSPGIGYTGELFF. Written as DNA, the CDR3 is TGTGCCAGCAGCTCGCCAGGGATCGGGTACACCGGGGAGCTGTTTTTT.

The chain uses TRBV11-2 and TRBJ1-1; 11 bases align to TRBD1. Germline CDR1 and CDR2: SGHAT and FQNNGV. The CDR3 covers 14 residues. Losses at the gene ends were 5 bases for V and 6 bases for J; bases not matched to a gene: 5. The CDR3 region is CASSGTGGFAEAFF. CDR3 DNA sequence: TGTGCCAGCAGCGGGACAGGGGGGTTTGCTGAAGCTTTCTTT.

The CDR3 sequence is CASSMGGPGANVLTF. CDR3 nucleotide sequence: TGTGCCAGTAGTATGGGGGGTCCTGGGGCCAACGTCCTGACTTTC. The chain recombines TRBV19 with TRBJ2-6; possible D gene TRBD2, 6 bases. The CDR3 sequence is 15 residues long. Germline V lookup: CDR1 LNHDA, CDR2 SQIVND (reference sequence). The V gene lost 3 bases and the J gene lost 2 bases, with 8 bases spanning the gap.